Following are 7 T cell receptor beta chains from one sample sequenced in a study of identical twins. A single record per CDR3 protein comes from TCRdb applying MiXCR to the 5' RACE reads. The sample has hundreds of thousands of distinct CDR3 sequences, about 12% seen once. In addition, the sample was reused for a study of yellow fever vaccine responses in identical twins.

Input material: PBMCs. These receptors originate from a woman aged 18-29 years in good health.

The chain uses TRBV5-1 and TRBJ2-1; no firm D call. The germline V and J ends were trimmed by 4 bases and 1 base, with 9 bases remaining between them. The length of the CDR3 is 14 residues. CDR1 and CDR2 (germline): SGHRS, YFSETQ. The CDR3 loop is CASSQSMSYNEQFF. The CDR3 DNA follows: TGCGCCAGCAGCCAAAGCATGTCCTACAATGAGCAGTTCTTC.

This clonotype was observed a few times. The J gene is TRBJ2-2, the V gene TRBV7-9, with D maybe TRBD2 (6 bases). Trimming stripped 3 bases from V and 4 bases from J, with 12 bases between. Looked up from germline, CDR1 is SEHNR and CDR2 is FQNEAQ (reference sequence). The CDR3 spans 15 residues. The CDR3 DNA reads TGTGCCAGCAGCTTGGGGAGGATAGTCACCGGGGAGCTGTTTTTT. Encoded protein: CASSLGRIVTGELFF.

There are a few counts of this clonotype. This chain joins TRBV5-1 and TRBJ2-2; weak D call: TRBD1 (6 bases). V was shortened by 0 bases and J by 1 base, with 10 bases between the two germline ends. CDR1 is SGHRS, CDR2 YFSETQ, per germline. The CDR3 is 16 residues long. CDR3 region: CASSLVWTENTGELFF. The CDR3 DNA reads as TGCGCCAGCAGCTTGGTTTGGACAGAGAACACCGGGGAGCTGTTTTTT.

A few counts support this clonotype. The chain combines TRBV19 with TRBJ2-1; D not resolved. This CDR3 comprises 12 residues. Germline V gives CDR1 LNHDA, CDR2 SQIVND (reference sequence). Trimming stripped 6 bases from V and 10 bases from J, with 13 bases between. The CDR3 DNA is TGTGCCAGTAGCCCTGTGGGTGGAGAGCAGTTCTTC. It codes for CASSPVGGEQFF.

The chain recombines TRBV5-1 with TRBJ2-3; 8 bases are a match to TRBD2. Germline CDR1 reads SGHRS; CDR2 reads YFSETQ. V dropped 0 bases and J dropped 1; count of bases not matched to a gene: 7. The CDR3 consists of 17 residues. This CDR3 is CASSLGTGGPGTDTQYF. CDR3 in DNA: TGCGCCAGCAGCTTGGGAACGGGGGGGCCGGGCACAGATACGCAGTATTTT.

Ten or more counts support this clonotype. V and J are TRBV6-5 and TRBJ2-3; D is unresolved. This CDR3 is built from 14 residues. From germline, CDR1 is MNHEY and CDR2 SVGAGI. Trimming removed 0 bases at V and 5 bases at J, with 9 bases between. The CDR3 protein is CASSYSRMGDTQYF. In nucleotides, the CDR3 is TGTGCCAGCAGTTACTCGAGAATGGGAGATACGCAGTATTTT.

The V call is TRBV7-8, the J call TRBJ2-1; 11 bases align to TRBD2. Looked up from germline, CDR1 is SGHVS and CDR2 is FQNEAQ. J gave up 0 bases and V 5 bases, and 6 bases lay outside the gene matches. This CDR3 is built from 17 residues. CDR3 protein: CASSQSTSGNSYNEQFF. CDR3 sequence (DNA): TGTGCCAGCAGCCAATCGACTAGCGGGAACTCCTACAATGAGCAGTTCTTC.